What follows are 25 T cell receptor beta chains derived from one specimen sequenced in a study of Graves' ophthalmopathy and Graves' hyperthyroidism. RNA transcripts were the source from which TCR beta CDR3 regions were amplified. HTBI primers served in a first-round RT-PCR, which a second-round multiplex PCR followed. TCRdb re-analysed the multiplex PCR reads in MiXCR, keeping a single row per CDR3 protein. Among around 170,000 distinct CDR3 sequences listed, 37% were seen once. Material for sequencing was peripheral blood. The receptors shown here come from a woman aged 40 to 50 with Graves' ophthalmopathy.

V gene TRBV15 combines with J gene TRBJ1-1; the D gene is possibly TRBD1 (5 bases). The V end lost 0 bases, the J end lost 4 bases, and 15 bases lay between the germline ends. This CDR3 contains 16 residues. Germline CDR1 and CDR2: LNHNV and YYDKDF (reference sequence). CDR3 region: CATSRDRDWGSTEAFF. The DNA for the CDR3 is TGTGCCACCAGCAGAGACAGGGATTGGGGAAGCACTGAAGCTTTCTTT.

This clonotype was detected ten times or more. The chain recombines TRBV27 with TRBJ2-2, with TRBD1 matching over 8 bases. The ends lost 5 bases at V and 0 bases at J; junction bases unmatched: 5. This CDR3 spans 16 amino acids. Germline V lookup: CDR1 MNHEY, CDR2 SMNVEV (reference sequence). The CDR3 loop is CASSEPDRANTGELFF. The CDR3 DNA sequence: TGTGCCAGCAGTGAGCCGGACAGGGCGAACACCGGGGAGCTGTTTTTT.

The table lists this clonotype with many counts. The J gene is TRBJ1-2, the V gene TRBV20-1; the D is unclear. Germline loops: CDR1 DFQATT, CDR2 SNEGSKA (reference sequence). This CDR3 has 13 residues. Trimming cost V 3 bases and J 5 bases, with 13 bases left between them. The CDR3 here is CSARREGGYGYTF. CDR3 DNA: TGCAGTGCTAGGAGGGAGGGAGGGTATGGCTACACCTTC.

The V and J genes are TRBV12-3 or TRBV12-4 and TRBJ1-1, with a weak D call TRBD1 (5 bases). This CDR3 contains 16 residues. V lost 5 bases to trimming and J lost 6 bases, with 22 bases between them. As DNA, the CDR3 is TGTGCCAGCAGTCCATTTTATGGAAAAGCGGGGGCTGAAGCTTTCTTT. Residues: CASSPFYGKAGAEAFF.

The V gene is TRBV6-2 or TRBV6-3, the J gene TRBJ1-1, with TRBD1 as a possible D gene (5 bases). The CDR3 has 15 amino acids. The germline CDR1 and CDR2 sequences are MNHEY and SVGEGT. Trimming removed 8 bases from V and 4 bases from J, with 20 bases in between. As DNA, the CDR3 is TGTGCCAGCCAAATCGGGGGGAGCTGGGCCACTGAAGCTTTCTTT. It encodes CASQIGGSWATEAFF.

In its sample, this clonotype was seen once. This sequence joins TRBV6-2 or TRBV6-3 and TRBJ2-7, with D hard to call. Trimming stripped 5 bases from V and 7 bases from J, with 18 bases between. From germline, CDR1 is MNHEY and CDR2 SVGEGT. CDR3 size: 14 residues. CDR3: CASSRYSDHGEQYF. Written as DNA, the CDR3 is TGTGCCAGCAGTCGCTATTCGGACCACGGTGAGCAGTACTTC.

The chain recombines TRBV30 with TRBJ1-5; no clear D gene. With 0 bases removed from V and 1 base from J, the gap between germline ends came to 13 bases. The CDR3 has 16 residues. Germline V gene data show CDR1 as GTSNPN and CDR2 as SVGIG (reference sequence). The CDR3 reads CAWSVRRAGSNQPQHF. In DNA, the CDR3 is TGTGCCTGGAGTGTACGCAGAGCGGGGAGCAATCAGCCCCAGCATTTT.

This clonotype was observed at least ten times. This rearrangement joins TRBV29-1 to TRBJ1-1; tentative D call: TRBD1 (6 bases). Germline V lookup: CDR1 SQVTM, CDR2 ANQGSEA. This CDR3 comprises 13 residues. Trimming removed 6 bases from V and 0 bases from J, with 11 bases in between. Written as DNA, the CDR3 is TGCAGCGTAAGGGACACCCTGAACACTGAAGCTTTCTTT. Translation: CSVRDTLNTEAFF.

At least ten counts were recorded for this clonotype. The V call is TRBV28, the J call TRBJ1-5; D is uncertain. Deletions cut 2 bases from V and 7 bases from J, with 6 bases between. The CDR3 loop spans 12 amino acids. Germline CDR1 reads MDHEN; CDR2 reads SYDVKM. Here the CDR3 DNA reads TGTGCCAGCAGTTTACTTTCGCAGCCCCAGCATTTT. Its protein product is CASSLLSQPQHF.

This clonotype has ten or more counts. The chain is built from TRBV7-8 and TRBJ1-2; D is ambiguous. The CDR3 spans 14 residues. From germline, CDR1 is SGHVS and CDR2 FQNEAQ. V dropped 1 base and J dropped 8 bases, with 14 bases sitting between them. The CDR3 spells CASSLDRAPMGYTF. The CDR3 DNA sequence: TGTGCCAGCAGCTTAGACCGGGCGCCTATGGGCTACACCTTC.

This clonotype was found once. CDR3 DNA: TGCGCCAGCAGTGACCCAGACGTGAACACTGAAGCTTTCTTT. Translating it yields CASSDPDVNTEAFF. V is TRBV10-2 and J is TRBJ1-1; no clear D. The germline CDR1 and CDR2 sequences are WSHSY and SAAADI. This CDR3 is 14 amino acids long. Trimming took 3 bases from V and 0 from J, leaving 8 bases between them.

The chain employs TRBV12-3 or TRBV12-4 and TRBJ1-5; 7 nucleotides match TRBD1. The CDR3 has 14 amino acids. The V and J ends lost 6 bases and 3 bases, in that order; junction bases with no gene match: 5. The CDR3 region has the DNA TGTGCCAGCAGAGAGACAGGGTTCAATCAGCCCCAGCATTTT. Translating it yields CASRETGFNQPQHF.

J is TRBJ2-7 and V is TRBV28; D gene ambiguous. V lost 8 bases and J lost 3, with 23 bases in between. CDR1 and CDR2 (germline): MDHEN, SYDVKM. The CDR3 contains 16 residues. The chain's CDR3 is CASSGAAKPPGYEQYF. The CDR3 DNA reads as TGTGCCAGCTCAGGAGCTGCCAAACCGCCCGGCTACGAGCAGTACTTC.

The table lists this clonotype with many counts. DNA for the CDR3: TGTGCCAGCACCCCGACAGGAACCTCCTATGGCTACACCTTC. Protein product: CASTPTGTSYGYTF. The V and J genes are TRBV6-1 and TRBJ1-2; D perhaps matches TRBD1 (6 bases). V lost 7 bases and J 4 bases, leaving 16 bases between the germline ends. Per the germline V gene, CDR1 is MNHNS and CDR2 is SASEGT. The CDR3 is made up of 14 amino acids.

The sample holds many counts of this clonotype. The V call is TRBV28, the J call TRBJ1-2; 9 bases align to TRBD1. This CDR3 is built from 14 residues. In germline, CDR1 is MDHEN, CDR2 SYDVKM. The V gene end was trimmed by 5 bases and the J gene end by 8 bases; junction bases not matched to a gene: 9. In DNA form, the CDR3 reads TGTGCCAGCAGTGGGACAGGGCGTTATCGCGGCTACACCTTC. It is translated as CASSGTGRYRGYTF.

This clonotype occurred many times. The chain employs TRBV12-3 or TRBV12-4 and TRBJ1-6; a possible D gene is TRBD1 (5 bases). Trimming stripped 8 bases from V and 8 bases from J, with 19 bases between. This CDR3 contains 15 residues. This CDR3 reads CASRSPGTTDSPLHF. DNA of the CDR3: TGTGCCAGCCGGTCCCCCGGGACGACCGATTCACCCCTCCACTTT.

CDR3 loop: CASSSFSTSGGGTGELFF. The CDR3 DNA is TGTGCCAGCAGTTCATTTTCGACTAGCGGGGGAGGCACCGGGGAGCTGTTTTTT. This sequence joins TRBV6-2 or TRBV6-3 and TRBJ2-2, with TRBD2 matching 12 bases. The germline V gene encodes CDR1 MNHEY and CDR2 SVGEGT. CDR3 length: 18 residues. With V trimmed by 4 bases and J by 4 bases, 10 bases remained unmatched.

The genes are TRBV20-1 and TRBJ1-3; D uncertain. Germline-derived CDR1 and CDR2 are DFQATT and SNEGSKA (reference sequence). The length of the CDR3 is 15 residues. The V end was cut by 0 bases, the J end by 0 bases, with 9 bases between. The CDR3 DNA is TGCAGTGCTAGAGATTCAGCCAGCTCTGGAAACACCATATATTTT. It is translated as CSARDSASSGNTIYF.

J is TRBJ2-7 and V is TRBV6-5; 7 nucleotides line up with TRBD1. This CDR3 is built from 14 residues. The germline gives CDR1 MNHEY, CDR2 SVGAGI. V lost 4 bases, J lost 9 bases, and 12 bases stayed unmatched. CDR3 residues: CASSSGTASLLQYF. The CDR3 nucleotides read TGTGCCAGCAGTTCAGGGACAGCTAGTCTATTGCAGTACTTC.

V and J are TRBV28 and TRBJ2-4; no firm D call. The CDR3 has 12 residues. Germline CDR1 and CDR2: MDHEN and SYDVKM. V was cut by 7 bases and J by 3 bases, with 7 bases left in between. The CDR3 DNA reads TGTGCCAGCATCGATTTCAAAAACATTCAGTACTTC. Protein sequence: CASIDFKNIQYF. The variable domain in full, with the rest retrieved from reference TRBV28 and TRBJ2-4, is DVKVTQSSRYLVKRTGEKVFLECVQDMDHENMFWYRQDPGLGLRLIYFSYDVKMKEKGDIPEGYSVSREKKERFSLILESASTNQTSMYLCASIDFKNIQYFGAGTRLSVL.

This clonotype was seen many times. This chain uses TRBV28 with TRBJ1-1; TRBD1 agrees at 7 bases. The V gene end was trimmed by 3 bases and the J gene end by 4 bases; junction bases not matched to a gene: 8. Germline V gene sequence: CDR1 MDHEN, CDR2 SYDVKM. This CDR3 region has 15 residues. The CDR3 DNA sequence: TGTGCCAGCAGTTTGAAAGACAGGGCCGGCACTGAAGCTTTCTTT. Translating it yields CASSLKDRAGTEAFF.

The sample holds many counts of this clonotype. The CDR3 sequence: CATSPGGGIQPQHF. Written as DNA, the CDR3 is TGTGCCACCAGTCCAGGGGGGGGCATCCAGCCCCAGCATTTT. This rearrangement joins TRBV24-1 to TRBJ1-5, with 7 bases identical to TRBD1. Germline CDR1 reads KGHDR; CDR2 reads SFDVKD. The junction had 8 bases not matched to a gene; V was cut back by 6 bases and J by 7 bases. CDR3 length: 14 amino acids.

The V gene is TRBV2, the J gene TRBJ2-4; a weak D match, TRBD1 (6 bases). This CDR3 region has 14 residues. V was pared by 3 bases and J by 8 bases, with 14 bases between. CDR1 is SNHLY and CDR2 is FYNNEI in the germline V gene. The CDR3 loop is CASSEAGEGYIQYF. CDR3 nucleotides: TGTGCCAGCAGTGAGGCAGGGGAAGGGTACATTCAGTACTTC.

The genes are TRBV7-6 and TRBJ2-7; 7 bases match TRBD1. This CDR3 is built from 15 residues. V shed 0 bases and J 0 bases; nucleotides not matched to a gene: 2. Per germline, CDR1 SGHVS and CDR2 FNYEAQ. This CDR3 is CASSLADRSSYEQYF. The CDR3 bases are TGTGCCAGCAGCTTAGCGGACAGGTCCTCCTACGAGCAGTACTTC.

This chain uses TRBV19 with TRBJ2-5; weak D call: TRBD1 (6 bases). Trimming took 5 bases from V and 2 from J, leaving 15 bases between them. Germline V gives CDR1 LNHDA, CDR2 SQIVND (reference sequence). The CDR3 length is 15 residues. The CDR3 is CASSVSGTLQETQYF. DNA for the CDR3: TGTGCCAGTAGTGTCTCCGGGACACTACAAGAGACCCAGTACTTC.